These 11 T cell receptor beta chains share one sample of origin, sequenced in a study of cytomegalovirus exposure and HLA in healthy donors. PCR involved 60 Vbeta and 13 Jbeta primers. The method was immunoSEQ multiplex PCR; TCRdb's version includes in-frame clones alone and lacks a portion of them. The sample carries roughly 200,000 clones, about three quarters recorded once. Material: PBMCs. The receptors were gathered from an older woman in good health and CMV-seropositive.

The chain combines TRBV5-1 with TRBJ2-5; 13 nucleotides agree with TRBD2. The CDR3 loop spans 17 amino acids. Per germline, CDR1 SGHRS and CDR2 YFSETQ. V was pared by 4 bases and J by 4 bases, with 10 bases of the junction left unmatched. CDR3 residues: CASSPGTSGARIETQYF. As DNA, the CDR3 is TGCGCCAGCAGCCCCGGGACTAGCGGGGCCCGGATAGAGACCCAGTACTTC.

CDR3 DNA: TGTGCCAGCAGTCTTAGACAGACATCGAGAACCATATATTTT. Translating it yields CASSLRQTSRTIYF. This chain joins TRBV27 and TRBJ1-3; possibly TRBD1 for D (5 bases). Deletions cut 5 bases from V and 10 bases from J, with 18 bases between. CDR3 length equals 14 residues. Germline V CDR1 and CDR2: MNHEY, SMNVEV (reference sequence).

V usage is TRBV19 and J usage is TRBJ2-6, with TRBD1 as a possible D gene (5 bases). The CDR3 runs 15 residues. Germline CDR1 reads LNHDA; CDR2 reads SQIVND (reference sequence). Trimming pared 2 bases from V and 2 bases from J, leaving 7 bases between. The CDR3 protein is CASSIQGAGANVLTF. The CDR3 DNA sequence: TGTGCCAGTAGTATACAAGGGGCTGGGGCCAACGTCCTGACTTTC. The full variable domain, with the rest looked up from reference TRBV19 and TRBJ2-6, is DGGITQSPKYLFRKEGQNVTLSCEQNLNHDAMYWYRQDPGQGLRLIYYSQIVNDFQKGDIAEGYSVSREKKESFPLTVTSAQKNPTAFYLCASSIQGAGANVLTFGAGSRLTVL.

This clone appeared a single time. The rearrangement links TRBV29-1 to TRBJ2-5; D unclear. Trimming left V 3 bases short and J 1 base short, with 9 bases between. The germline V gene encodes CDR1 SQVTM and CDR2 ANQGSEA. The CDR3 runs to 13 residues. This chain's CDR3 is CSVERQIQETQYF. Written as DNA, the CDR3 is TGCAGCGTTGAGAGACAAATCCAAGAGACCCAGTACTTC.

V and J are TRBV18 and TRBJ2-1; no clear D. Trimming removed 10 bases at V and 2 bases at J, with 15 bases between. Germline CDR1 is KGHSH and CDR2 is LQKENI. The CDR3 length is 14 residues. CDR3 in amino acids: CATPKEDTYNEQFF. The CDR3 region has the DNA TGTGCCACCCCCAAAGAGGATACCTACAATGAGCAGTTCTTC.

This clone was detected a few times. The rearrangement joins TRBV11-2 to TRBJ1-3; perhaps TRBD1 as D (6 bases). Germline assignment: CDR1 SGHAT and CDR2 FQNNGV. The CDR3 covers 15 residues. V was shortened by 5 bases and J by 2 bases, with 13 bases between the two germline ends. CDR3 amino acids: CASSLTGQPGNTIYF. The CDR3 DNA reads as TGTGCCAGCAGCCTGACCGGACAGCCTGGAAACACCATATATTTT.

Only a few counts were recorded for this clone. The chain links TRBV5-1 to TRBJ2-2, with TRBD1 matching over 9 bases. After removal of 4 bases from V and 1 base from J, the junction contained 2 bases not matched to a gene. The CDR3 covers 15 residues. Germline CDR1 reads SGHRS; CDR2 reads YFSETQ. CDR3 in amino acids: CASSVGQGNTGELFF. The CDR3, as DNA: TGCGCCAGCAGCGTGGGACAGGGGAACACCGGGGAGCTGTTTTTT.

The chain combines TRBV5-6 with TRBJ1-3; a possible D gene is TRBD1 (6 bases). CDR1 and CDR2 (germline): SGHDT, YYEEEE. Trimming pared 2 bases from V and 0 bases from J, leaving 21 bases between. CDR3 length equals 19 residues. CDR3 sequence reads: CASSFGGASLRSSGNTIYF. For the CDR3, the DNA is TGTGCCAGCAGCTTTGGGGGGGCTAGTCTCCGAAGCTCTGGAAACACCATATATTTT.

The chain is built from TRBV18 and TRBJ2-5; a possible D gene is TRBD2 (6 bases). Germline assignment: CDR1 KGHSH and CDR2 LQKENI. Deletions cut 3 bases from V and 4 bases from J, with 9 bases between. This CDR3 is built from 13 residues. CDR3 DNA sequence: TGTGCCAGCTCACCCGTGGGGGGAGAGACCCAGTACTTC. Its translation is CASSPVGGETQYF.

This chain links TRBV6-5 with TRBJ1-5; D perhaps matches TRBD1 (6 bases). CDR3 size: 11 residues. Trimming took 5 bases from V and 13 from J, leaving 12 bases between them. Germline-derived CDR1 and CDR2 are MNHEY and SVGAGI. This CDR3 reads CASSNNGQQHF. CDR3 in DNA: TGTGCCAGCAGTAATAATGGACAGCAGCATTTT.

This clone was detected once. The chain uses TRBV7-2 and TRBJ2-7; a weak D match, TRBD2 (6 bases). Germline assignment: CDR1 SGHTA and CDR2 FQGNSA. CDR3 length: 12 residues. The V end lost 2 bases, the J end lost 5 bases, and 7 bases lay between the germline ends. CDR3 amino acids: CASSLREDEQYF. CDR3 nucleotides: TGTGCCAGCAGCTTAAGGGAGGACGAGCAGTACTTC.